The clone carrying this TCR beta chain is a singleton in its sample. Its antigen is unknown. An end of the junction does not agree with germline; a read error may underlie this. Germline assignment: CDR1 SEHNR and CDR2 FQNEAQ (reference sequence). The CDR3 extends over 16 amino acids. This entry belongs to a study of cytomegalovirus exposure and HLA in healthy donors. The study's findings and limits: A later analysis showed that HLA-associated TCR beta chains had undergone more clonal expansion than equally common others. There were approximately 150 TCR beta chains listed as cytomegalovirus-associated.

The PCR ran on 60 Vbeta and 13 Jbeta primers. Original analysis: As a later analysis found, there were 70 million to 100 million unique TCR beta chains, of which about 10 million were shared. Sequencing was performed with immunoSEQ multiplex PCR; in TCRdb, only in-frame clones are kept and a portion is missing. V and J calls and clone size are those listed in that table; D and trimming were worked out from the DNA. The data contain around 130,000 clones, 88% of them singletons. The chain couples TRBV7-9 to TRBJ1-2; 9 nucleotides match TRBD1. The specimen sequenced was PBMCs. This TCR was sampled from a woman aged 40 to 50 in good health and CMV-seronegative. This chain's CDR3 is CSSSPPLVGQGYGYTF. CDR3 nucleotides: TGTTCCAGCAGTCCCCCGCTGGTGGGACAGGGCTATGGCTACACCTTC.